The 12 T cell receptor beta chains reported below all come from one sample, sequenced in a study of vaccination and CD4 T cells after COVID-19. Their antigens remain unidentified. Sequencing of DNA taken from cultured CD4+ T cells relied on the Oncomine TCR Beta short-read assay. MiXCR, run by TCRdb on the PCR reads, gives a single entry per CDR3 protein. The sample has around 19,000 distinct CDR3 sequences, 40% to 50% seen once. The treatment is: roughly nine-day PBMC culture with coronavirus spike peptide pools or control peptides (ViraFEST assay). What was sequenced was CD4+ T cells from blood, cultured in vitro. Receptors were obtained from a human donor who had recovered from COVID-19.

This chain connects TRBV5-1 to TRBJ1-1; D is uncertain. Trimming left V 0 bases short and J 0 bases short, with 9 bases between. CDR1 is SGHRS, CDR2 YFSETQ, per germline. The CDR3 runs 15 residues. This CDR3 is CASSLAAEMNTEAFF. In nucleotides, the CDR3 is TGCGCCAGCAGCTTGGCCGCAGAAATGAACACTGAAGCTTTCTTT.

The chain carries TRBV6-2 or TRBV6-3 and TRBJ2-7; 8 bases match TRBD2. After removal of 0 bases from V and 6 bases from J, the junction contained 10 bases not matched to a gene. Germline V gives CDR1 MNHEY, CDR2 SVGEGT. This CDR3 region has 16 residues. DNA of the CDR3: TGTGCCAGCAGTTACTCGAGTAGCGGGATCCTTTTCGAGCAGTACTTC. It codes for CASSYSSSGILFEQYF.

This clonotype was observed a handful of times. The chain joins TRBV7-8 to TRBJ2-1; D is undetermined. Looked up from germline, CDR1 is SGHVS and CDR2 is FQNEAQ. This CDR3 has 13 amino acids. V lost 1 base, J lost 4 bases, and 5 bases lay in between. The CDR3 nucleotides read TGTGCCAGCAGCTTAGGCCAGTACAATGAGCAGTTCTTC. Translating gives CASSLGQYNEQFF.

This clonotype was counted only a few times. This chain links TRBV5-1 with TRBJ2-5, with 7 positions matching TRBD2. Trimming at V came to 1 base and at J to 2 bases, leaving 2 bases not matched to a gene. Germline CDR1 is SGHRS and CDR2 is YFSETQ. The CDR3 totals 14 residues. This CDR3 reads CASSLSGLQETQYF. In DNA, the CDR3 is TGCGCCAGCAGCTTGTCGGGACTACAAGAGACCCAGTACTTC.

The rearrangement links TRBV7-6 to TRBJ2-5; D uncertain. The V and J ends lost 5 bases and 2 bases respectively, with 15 bases between them. The CDR3 is made up of 15 amino acids. Germline CDR1 reads SGHVS; CDR2 reads FNYEAQ. CDR3 DNA: TGTGCCAGCAGCGTCGTGTTTGGCGGACAAGAGACCCAGTACTTC. Its protein is CASSVVFGGQETQYF.

The chain links TRBV11-1 to TRBJ2-2; the D gene could be TRBD1 or TRBD2 (6 bases each). The length of the CDR3 is 18 residues. Trimming took 2 bases from V and 6 from J, leaving 22 bases between them. Germline V lookup: CDR1 SGHAT, CDR2 FQDESV (reference sequence). The CDR3 coding sequence is TGTGCCAGCAGCTTACAGCCTCTGACCGCGGAGGGGGCCGGGGAGCTGTTTTTT. Translation gives CASSLQPLTAEGAGELFF.

The genes are TRBV19 and TRBJ1-1; D is undetermined. This CDR3 region has 13 residues. The germline CDR1 and CDR2 sequences are LNHDA and SQIVND (reference sequence). Between the trimmed V and J ends, which lost 4 bases and 1 base, there was a span of 7 bases. CDR3 amino acids: CASSTRENTEAFF. The CDR3 DNA follows: TGTGCCAGTAGTACCCGGGAGAACACTGAAGCTTTCTTT.

The chain is built from TRBV20-1 and TRBJ1-2; the match to TRBD1 covers 7 bases. Germline values: CDR1 DFQATT, CDR2 SNEGSKA (reference sequence). The CDR3 runs 15 residues. The CDR3 coding sequence is TGCAGCACCACCCCCTTAGGGGGCTTTAACTATGGCTACACCTTC. This encodes CSTTPLGGFNYGYTF.

The chain carries TRBV20-1 and TRBJ2-1; 15 bases match TRBD2. CDR3 length equals 17 residues. J gave up 1 base and V 6 bases, and 7 bases lay outside the gene matches. Germline V gene data show CDR1 as DFQATT and CDR2 as SNEGSKA (reference sequence). CDR3 in amino acids: CSAPGLAGGFSYNEQFF. CDR3 DNA sequence: TGCAGTGCCCCTGGACTAGCGGGGGGGTTTTCCTACAATGAGCAGTTCTTC.

The rearrangement joins TRBV7-2 to TRBJ2-3; 13 bases map to TRBD2. Per the germline V gene, CDR1 is SGHTA and CDR2 is FQGNSA. V shed 1 base, J shed 5 bases, and the junction held 9 bases outside the gene matches. The CDR3 is 18 amino acids. The CDR3 nucleotides are TGTGCCAGCAGCTTAGTGGGGGGACTAGCGGGATCTGGAGATACGCAGTATTTT. Amino acid sequence: CASSLVGGLAGSGDTQYF.

This clonotype is a singleton in its sample. One end of the junction does not line up with germline, which may come from a read error. The chain is built from TRBV6-2 or TRBV6-3 and TRBJ2-1; D ambiguous. The germline CDR1 and CDR2 sequences are MNHEY and SVGEGT. This CDR3 contains 12 residues. CDR3 sequence (DNA): TGTGCCAGCGGTTACATTGGCAATGAGCAGTTCTTC. Translating it yields CASGYIGNEQFF.

This clonotype is labeled medium-sized (0.01 to 0.1%). The rearrangement joins TRBV18 to TRBJ1-1, with TRBD1 as a possible D gene (5 bases). The V end lost 4 bases, the J end lost 0 bases, and 15 bases lay between the germline ends. There are 16 residues in the CDR3. Germline CDR1 and CDR2: KGHSH and LQKENI. The CDR3 sequence is CASSQYTAGLNTEAFF. The CDR3 DNA sequence: TGTGCCAGCTCACAATACACAGCGGGACTGAACACTGAAGCTTTCTTT.